The sequence of this TCR beta chain was determined in a study of T cells in Graves' hyperthyroidism and ophthalmopathy. CDR1 and CDR2 from the germline V gene are SNHLY and FYNNEI. The CDR3 totals 14 residues. Trimming left V 1 base short and J 0 bases short, with 6 bases between. Template material for amplifying TCR beta CDR3 regions consisted of RNA transcripts. Using the HTBI primer set, a first-round RT-PCR was run on the TCR CDR3. One entry per CDR3 protein results from TCRdb running MiXCR on the multiplex PCR reads. This repertoire shows about 360,000 distinct CDR3 sequences, 13% found once; its top ten account for 9.2%. This clonotype was observed many times. Graves' hyperthyroidism qualified as stable when ophthalmopathy did not progress within 18 months.

The sequencing input was blood. This TCR came from a woman aged 18-29 years with Graves' hyperthyroidism. The chain joins TRBV2 to TRBJ1-2, with D possibly being TRBD1 (5 bases). CDR3 amino acids: CASSEEGSNYGYTF. The CDR3 region has the DNA TGTGCCAGCAGTGAAGAGGGGTCTAACTATGGCTACACCTTC.